This paragraph covers one TCR beta chain sequence. The sample comes from a study of blood T cell repertoires in COVID-19. Study-wide background: Whether acute or convalescent, the COVID-19 samples came from the United States, Italy and Spain. Nucleic acid was either cDNA or gDNA, and it came from T cells, B-cell-depleted T cells, or PBMCs.

Generated by immunoSEQ multiplex PCR, the TCRdb table keeps only in-frame clones and is missing some. Of nearly 80,000 clones in the sample, about four fifths are singletons; the top ten hold around a third. V shed 0 bases and J 2 bases; nucleotides not matched to a gene: 9. The length of the CDR3 is 17 residues. Germline loops: CDR1 LGHNA, CDR2 YNFKEQ. The clonotype was recovered from a woman aged 70-85 years with acute or convalescent COVID-19. This chain joins TRBV4-2 and TRBJ2-7, with 8 bases identical to TRBD1. Sequenced input: peripheral blood. The CDR3 sequence is CASSQERTGPPPYEQYF. Written as DNA, the CDR3 is TGTGCCAGCAGCCAAGAAAGGACAGGGCCCCCCCCCTACGAGCAGTACTTC.